The 13 T cell receptor beta chains given below trace back to one sample, sequenced in a study of identical twins (dated by TCRdb to the mid-2010s). Receptor amplification or capture employed 5' RACE. Sequencer: Illumina HiSeq 2000. TCRdb trimmed public reads at Q25 via fastp, called clones via MiXCR and kept in-frame beta chains. All rows with the same CDR3 protein become a single entry with the most common DNA and genes. The sample profile shows hundreds of thousands of distinct CDR3 sequences; less than 10% of them were found once. The top ten clones comprise over 4.5% of the sample. The material sequenced was memory (CD45RO+) T cells sorted from blood. This specimen's cell subset or site label, interpreted: CD45RO+ enriched T cells. Receptors originate from a woman aged 18-29 years in good health.

This clonotype was counted between two and nine times. This chain joins TRBV5-1 and TRBJ2-7; D is undetermined. CDR1 is SGHRS, CDR2 YFSETQ, per germline. The V and J ends lost 0 bases and 0 bases respectively, with 7 bases between them. The CDR3 runs 14 residues. The chain's CDR3 is CASSLAPGSYEQYF. The CDR3 DNA reads TGCGCCAGCAGCTTGGCTCCAGGCTCCTACGAGCAGTACTTC.

Concerning this clonotype itself: This clone may be a read error of a much larger clone one base away. The rearrangement links TRBV29-1 to TRBJ2-1; D is unresolved. CDR1 SQVTM and CDR2 ANQGSEA come from the germline V gene. This CDR3 contains 11 residues. CDR3 coding DNA: TGCAGAGTTTATCGGAGCAATGAGCAGTTCTTC. Amino acids: CRVYRSNEQFF.

The sample holds many counts of this clonotype. The chain links TRBV19 to TRBJ2-7, with TRBD1 matching 9 bases. This CDR3 spans 15 amino acids. Germline V gene sequence: CDR1 LNHDA, CDR2 SQIVND (reference sequence). V shed 1 base, J shed 6 bases, and the junction held 7 bases outside the gene matches. Here the CDR3 DNA reads TGTGCCAGTAGTATAGGCCCGGGACAGGGTCTCGAGCAGTACTTC. Amino acids: CASSIGPGQGLEQYF. Combining the CDR3 with reference TRBV19 and TRBJ2-7 gives the whole variable domain DGGITQSPKYLFRKEGQNVTLSCEQNLNHDAMYWYRQDPGQGLRLIYYSQIVNDFQKGDIAEGYSVSREKKESFPLTVTSAQKNPTAFYLCASSIGPGQGLEQYFGPGTRLTVT.

This clonotype was seen a handful of times. The genes are TRBV4-3 and TRBJ2-7; D is possibly TRBD1 (5 bases). This CDR3 is built from 15 residues. Germline CDR1 and CDR2: LGHNA and YSLEER. Trimming left V 0 bases short and J 5 bases short, with 14 bases between. CDR3 residues: CASSQDQSKDNEQYF. CDR3 coding DNA: TGCGCCAGCAGCCAAGATCAATCTAAGGACAACGAGCAGTACTTC.

Only a few counts were recorded for this clonotype. The chain carries TRBV11-3 and TRBJ2-1, with 8 bases identical to TRBD1. Germline CDR1 and CDR2: SGHNT and YENEEA. V lost 3 bases to trimming and J lost 8 bases; unmatched junction nucleotides: 6. The CDR3 totals 14 residues. The CDR3 bases are TGTGCCAGCAGCTTCCGAGGGACAGGTGATGAGCAGTTCTTC. As protein: CASSFRGTGDEQFF.

The rearrangement joins TRBV6-5 to TRBJ2-4; D uncertain. The CDR3 consists of 17 residues. From germline, CDR1 is MNHEY and CDR2 SVGAGI. Trimming left V 2 bases short and J 0 bases short, with 14 bases between. The DNA of the CDR3 is TGTGCCAGCAGTTACATTCGGTCGGTCCTAGCCAAAAACATTCAGTACTTC. This encodes CASSYIRSVLAKNIQYF.

This clonotype showed up many times. The rearrangement uses TRBV7-2 and TRBJ2-3; no definite D call. Per germline, CDR1 SGHTA and CDR2 FQGNSA. V lost 3 bases and J lost 0, with 7 bases in between. This CDR3 is built from 14 residues. CDR3 sequence: CASSFIVSTDTQYF. The CDR3 DNA follows: TGTGCCAGCAGCTTCATCGTGAGCACAGATACGCAGTATTTT. Using reference TRBV7-2 and TRBJ2-3 for the parts outside the CDR3, the full variable domain is GAGVSQSPSNKVTEKGKDVELRCDPISGHTALYWYRQSLGQGLEFLIYFQGNSAPDKSGLPSDRFSAERTGGSVSTLTIQRTQQEDSAVYLCASSFIVSTDTQYFGPGTRLTVL.

This clonotype was seen a few times. V and J are TRBV7-8 and TRBJ2-1; TRBD2 might be the D (5 bases). The germline CDR1 and CDR2 sequences are SGHVS and FQNEAQ. The CDR3 spans 19 residues. V was trimmed by 3 bases and J by 7 bases, leaving 28 bases between them. The CDR3 loop is CASSFWLPGGRTVGNEQFF. The DNA of the CDR3 is TGTGCCAGCAGCTTCTGGCTACCGGGCGGGCGGACCGTCGGGAATGAGCAGTTCTTC.

At least ten counts were recorded for this clonotype. V gene TRBV5-1 combines with J gene TRBJ1-1; 7 bases align to TRBD1. Looked up from germline, CDR1 is SGHRS and CDR2 is YFSETQ. J gave up 2 bases and V 0 bases, and 7 bases lay outside the gene matches. This CDR3 is 16 amino acids long. The CDR3 is CASSLVPTGSNTEAFF. CDR3 DNA: TGCGCCAGCAGCTTGGTTCCGACAGGGAGCAACACTGAAGCTTTCTTT.

CDR3 residues: CASSPSLAARNEQFF. The CDR3 DNA follows: TGTGCCAGCTCACCTAGTCTAGCGGCCAGGAATGAGCAGTTCTTC. This chain joins TRBV18 and TRBJ2-1; 7 bases are shared with TRBD2. There are 15 residues in the CDR3. Germline-derived CDR1 and CDR2 are KGHSH and LQKENI. The trim removed 3 bases at V and 7 bases at J, leaving 9 bases unmatched.

This clonotype was counted many times. The chain is built from TRBV20-1 and TRBJ1-1, with D unclear. CDR3 length: 13 residues. V shed 1 base and J shed 5 bases, with 11 bases lying between them. CDR1 is DFQATT and CDR2 is SNEGSKA in the germline V gene (reference sequence). The CDR3 here is CSARAAVVTEAFF. The DNA of the CDR3 is TGCAGTGCTAGAGCCGCAGTTGTTACTGAAGCTTTCTTT.

This rearrangement joins TRBV6-5 to TRBJ1-2; D not resolved. Trimming left V 2 bases short and J 7 bases short, with 17 bases between. CDR1 MNHEY and CDR2 SVGAGI come from the germline V gene. The CDR3 has 15 residues. In DNA form, the CDR3 reads TGTGCCAGCAGTTACAACAAAGGGAATCGAGGTGGCTACACCTTC. Protein product: CASSYNKGNRGGYTF.

The V and J genes are TRBV12-3 or TRBV12-4 and TRBJ2-2; D is undetermined. V lost 7 bases, J lost 0 bases, and 9 bases lay in between. This CDR3 is 14 amino acids long. CDR3 sequence (DNA): TGTGCCAGCACCTGGACGGCGAACACCGGGGAGCTGTTTTTT. It translates to CASTWTANTGELFF.